These 27 T cell receptor beta chains share one sample of origin, sequenced in a study of human T cells and chemical hapten exposure. From the RACE reads, TCRdb called clonotypes with MiXCR, one entry per CDR3 protein. The data hold some 330,000 distinct CDR3 sequences, with 5% to 6.5% observed a single time. Time point indicated: pre-sensitization, week 0. Stated treatment: therapeutic diphenylcyclopropenone sensitization with weekly scalp DPC. The specimen comprised whole blood, sampled in connection with sensitization to the hapten diphenylcyclopropenone (DPC). The receptor source for this set is a woman aged 18-29 years with alopecia areata. Some clones in this sample may be carry-over from other donors' samples.

The rearrangement joins TRBV5-8 to TRBJ1-1, with a weak D call TRBD1 (6 bases). V was shortened by 1 base and J by 5 bases, with 12 bases between the two germline ends. The CDR3 runs 14 residues. Per germline, CDR1 SGHTS and CDR2 YDEGEE. In DNA, the CDR3 is TGTGCCAGCAGCTTGCTTCAGGGGTGGACTGAAGCTTTCTTT. It encodes CASSLLQGWTEAFF.

The rearrangement joins TRBV3-1 to TRBJ1-6, with 7 bases aligning to TRBD1. Germline CDR1 and CDR2: LGHDT and YNNKEL (reference sequence). The CDR3 extends over 17 amino acids. V lost 3 bases and J lost 5; bases outside the gene matches: 10. The CDR3 DNA reads as TGTGCCAGCAGCCAGTACTCGGGACAGCAAGATAATTCACCCCTCCACTTT. Amino acids: CASSQYSGQQDNSPLHF.

The genes are TRBV18 and TRBJ2-5, with D perhaps matching TRBD2 (6 bases). Germline V CDR1 and CDR2: KGHSH, LQKENI. The CDR3 is 15 amino acids. Trimming left V 1 base short and J 3 bases short, with 12 bases between. The DNA for the CDR3 is TGTGCCAGCTCACCACAGGGAGGACCAAAAGAGACCCAGTACTTC. It codes for CASSPQGGPKETQYF.

This clonotype was detected only a few times. The chain combines TRBV7-9 with TRBJ1-1; TRBD1 agrees at 7 bases. With V trimmed by 5 bases and J by 7 bases, 10 bases remained unmatched. The CDR3 loop spans 14 amino acids. The germline V gene encodes CDR1 SEHNR and CDR2 FQNEAQ (reference sequence). The CDR3 sequence: CASSGTGTVVEAFF. Here the CDR3 DNA reads TGTGCCAGCAGCGGAACCGGGACAGTGGTTGAAGCTTTCTTT.

This clonotype was detected a few times. This chain joins TRBV10-3 and TRBJ2-3, with 10 bases lining up with TRBD1. The germline V gene has CDR1 ENHRY and CDR2 SYGVKD. The length of the CDR3 is 14 residues. V was pared by 6 bases and J by 5 bases, with 5 bases of the junction left unmatched. The DNA of the CDR3 is TGTGCCATCAGCACCGGACAGGGGGGAGATACGCAGTATTTT. It translates to CAISTGQGGDTQYF.

In this sample, this clonotype turned up many times. The chain recombines TRBV5-1 with TRBJ2-3, with D possibly being TRBD1 or TRBD2 (5 bases each). The CDR3 contains 14 residues. Germline V lookup: CDR1 SGHRS, CDR2 YFSETQ. The V end lost 4 bases, the J end lost 2 bases, and 11 bases lay between the germline ends. CDR3 bases: TGCGCCAGCAGCACGATGGGGACCACAGATACGCAGTATTTT. Amino acids: CASSTMGTTDTQYF.

This rearrangement joins TRBV6-5 to TRBJ1-5; D is unresolved. The germline V and J ends were trimmed by 3 bases and 4 bases, with 13 bases remaining between them. CDR3 length: 15 residues. In germline, CDR1 is MNHEY, CDR2 SVGAGI. In DNA, the CDR3 is TGTGCCAGCAGTTATTCCATGACACCTAATCAGCCCCAGCATTTT. Encoded protein: CASSYSMTPNQPQHF.

This clonotype was observed a few times. The chain joins TRBV6-5 to TRBJ1-1; no definite D call. V lost 10 bases to trimming and J lost 2 bases, with 14 bases between them. The germline V gene has CDR1 MNHEY and CDR2 SVGAGI. This CDR3 is 13 amino acids long. The CDR3 nucleotides are TGTGCCACCGTGGGCCCGGTCAACACTGAAGCTTTCTTT. Its protein product is CATVGPVNTEAFF.

This chain joins TRBV20-1 and TRBJ1-3, with 10 bases that match TRBD1. CDR3 size: 15 residues. V trimming: 3 bases; J trimming: 3 bases; junction bases outside the gene matches: 5. In germline, CDR1 is DFQATT, CDR2 SNEGSKA (reference sequence). CDR3 in amino acids: CSASDRGRGGNTIYF. The CDR3 bases are TGCAGTGCTAGCGACAGGGGGCGCGGTGGAAACACCATATATTTT.

In this sample, this clonotype turned up a few times. The V call is TRBV5-1, the J call TRBJ2-1; no clear D gene. Trimming took off 4 bases at V and 0 bases at J, with 11 bases between the two ends. This CDR3 has 15 amino acids. The V gene's germline CDR1 is SGHRS and CDR2 YFSETQ. In nucleotides, the CDR3 is TGCGCCAGCAGCCCAACCAAGAGCTCCTACAATGAGCAGTTCTTC. Translating it yields CASSPTKSSYNEQFF.

This clonotype was detected ten times or more. The chain carries TRBV12-3 or TRBV12-4 and TRBJ1-2; D gene ambiguous. Trimming removed 5 bases from V and 4 bases from J, with 8 bases in between. The CDR3 runs 12 residues. CDR3 protein: CASSPKAYGYTF. As DNA, the CDR3 is TGTGCCAGCAGTCCCAAGGCCTATGGCTACACCTTC.

Only a few counts were recorded for this clonotype. The chain uses TRBV6-6 and TRBJ1-1; the match to TRBD1 covers 9 bases. V trimming: 6 bases; J trimming: 1 base; junction bases outside the gene matches: 6. The germline CDR1 and CDR2 sequences are MNHNY and SVGAGI (reference sequence). CDR3 length equals 15 residues. The CDR3 loop reads CASREGTGKNTEAFF. As DNA, the CDR3 is TGTGCCAGCAGGGAGGGGACAGGGAAGAACACTGAAGCTTTCTTT.

In its sample, this clonotype was seen many times. The rearrangement uses TRBV3-1 and TRBJ2-3; tentatively, D is TRBD2 (5 bases). Looked up from germline, CDR1 is LGHDT and CDR2 is YNNKEL (reference sequence). Trimming took 1 base from V and 1 from J, leaving 6 bases between them. The CDR3 has 14 residues. The chain's CDR3 is CASSQGAGTDTQYF. In DNA, the CDR3 is TGTGCCAGCAGCCAAGGAGCGGGCACAGATACGCAGTATTTT.

The chain couples TRBV7-9 to TRBJ1-3, with 7 bases fitting TRBD1. After removal of 1 base from V and 0 bases from J, the junction contained 9 bases not matched to a gene. Germline CDR1 SEHNR, CDR2 FQNEAQ (reference sequence). The CDR3 consists of 18 residues. CDR3 loop: CASSLGFPEGASGNTIYF. CDR3 DNA sequence: TGTGCCAGCAGCTTAGGGTTCCCCGAGGGGGCCTCTGGAAACACCATATATTTT.

There are many counts of this clonotype. The V and J genes are TRBV4-3 and TRBJ1-2, with TRBD1 as a possible D gene (6 bases). Germline CDR1 and CDR2: LGHNA and YSLEER. The CDR3 length is 16 residues. V lost 0 bases to trimming and J lost 8 bases, with 19 bases between them. The CDR3 sequence: CASSQDPGSGARGYTF. The CDR3 nucleotides read TGCGCCAGCAGCCAAGATCCGGGCTCGGGGGCCCGCGGCTACACCTTC.

The table lists this clonotype with a few counts. The CDR3 sequence: CASSYNAYEQYF. The CDR3 DNA reads TGTGCCAGCAGTTATAATGCCTACGAGCAGTACTTC. This sequence joins TRBV6-6 and TRBJ2-7, with D unresolved. Trimming stripped 3 bases from V and 2 bases from J, with 5 bases between. CDR3 length: 12 amino acids. Germline CDR1 and CDR2: MNHNY and SVGAGI (reference sequence).

This clonotype was counted many times. The V and J genes are TRBV18 and TRBJ1-2; the D is unclear. The germline V gene encodes CDR1 KGHSH and CDR2 LQKENI. Trimming shortened V by 0 bases and J by 0 bases, and 11 bases separated the two germline ends. The CDR3 sequence is 16 residues long. The CDR3 reads CASSPPASRSNYGYTF. The CDR3 DNA is TGTGCCAGCTCACCACCGGCTTCGCGTTCTAACTATGGCTACACCTTC.

Ten or more counts support this clonotype. The chain recombines TRBV6-5 with TRBJ1-2; no reliable D call. Germline V lookup: CDR1 MNHEY, CDR2 SVGAGI. The CDR3 has 13 residues. The germline V and J ends were trimmed by 2 bases and 5 bases, with 9 bases remaining between them. The DNA of the CDR3 is TGTGCCAGCAGTTACGCGGCGTTATATGGCTACACCTTC. Its protein is CASSYAALYGYTF.

The chain's CDR3 is CASSTGQAGSYNEQFF. CDR3 DNA: TGTGCCAGCAGTACCGGACAGGCCGGCTCCTACAATGAGCAGTTCTTC. The gene calls are TRBV6-2 or TRBV6-3 and TRBJ2-1; 7 nucleotides agree with TRBD1. This CDR3 has 16 residues. Germline V gives CDR1 MNHEY, CDR2 SVGEGT. V lost 5 bases and J lost 0; bases outside the gene matches: 7.

Many counts were recorded for this clonotype. This rearrangement joins TRBV7-2 to TRBJ2-5, with unresolved D. The germline gives CDR1 SGHTA, CDR2 FQGNSA. The CDR3 covers 15 residues. V was cut by 4 bases and J by 4 bases, with 16 bases left in between. The CDR3: CASSSSSRQRETQYF. In DNA, the CDR3 is TGTGCCAGCAGCTCCAGCAGCAGGCAGAGAGAGACCCAGTACTTC.

The chain carries TRBV23-1 and TRBJ2-2; 9 bases agree with TRBD2. TRBV23-1 is an open reading frame, and its role is uncertain. V shed 3 bases, J shed 3 bases, and the junction held 8 bases outside the gene matches. The length of the CDR3 is 17 residues. CDR3 sequence: CASSQSVAGEYTGELFF. CDR3 in DNA: TGCGCCAGCAGTCAGTCGGTAGCGGGGGAGTACACCGGGGAGCTGTTTTTT.

This clonotype was observed many times. The J gene is TRBJ1-1, the V gene TRBV9; D is ambiguous. V was pared by 1 base and J by 1 base, with 5 bases between. The CDR3 sequence is 13 residues long. Germline values: CDR1 SGDLS, CDR2 YYNGEE. The chain's CDR3 is CASSVLENTEAFF. CDR3 coding DNA: TGTGCCAGCAGCGTACTGGAGAACACTGAAGCTTTCTTT.

The CDR3 DNA follows: TGCAGCGTTGGGACGGGGGGGGTCGAGCAGTACTTC. Its translation is CSVGTGGVEQYF. The rearrangement uses TRBV29-1 and TRBJ2-7; 8 bases are shared with TRBD2. Germline V gene lookup returns CDR1 SQVTM and CDR2 ANQGSEA. V lost 4 bases and J lost 6; bases outside the gene matches: 5. This CDR3 region has 12 residues.

Ten or more counts support this clonotype. The rearrangement joins TRBV20-1 to TRBJ2-5; D perhaps matches TRBD2 (5 bases). V lost 6 bases, J lost 4 bases, and 21 bases lay in between. The CDR3 sequence is 15 residues long. Germline V gives CDR1 DFQATT, CDR2 SNEGSKA (reference sequence). The CDR3 sequence: CSATSLGGSGETQYF. As DNA, the CDR3 is TGCAGTGCCACCTCCCTGGGCGGGTCAGGAGAGACCCAGTACTTC.

This chain's CDR3 is CASRKGGYEQYF. CDR3 coding DNA: TGTGCCAGCAGGAAGGGCGGCTACGAGCAGTACTTC. The chain links TRBV12-3 or TRBV12-4 to TRBJ2-7; D gene ambiguous. V dropped 6 bases and J dropped 3 bases, with 9 bases sitting between them. There are 12 residues in the CDR3.

This clonotype was found a few times. The chain recombines TRBV6-2 or TRBV6-3 with TRBJ2-2; a possible D gene is TRBD1 (6 bases). Germline V gene lookup returns CDR1 MNHEY and CDR2 SVGEGT. The CDR3 sequence is 17 residues long. V dropped 6 bases and J dropped 7 bases, with 24 bases sitting between them. The CDR3 region is CASRGGGSGTLGGELFF. Here the CDR3 DNA reads TGTGCCAGCAGAGGTGGAGGCTCTGGGACACTCGGCGGGGAGCTGTTTTTT.

On this clonotype: One end of the junction is discordant with germline, which a read error may explain. The V call is TRBV5-4, the J call TRBJ2-1; TRBD1 agrees at 7 bases. Looked up from germline, CDR1 is SGHNT and CDR2 is YYREEE (reference sequence). There are 16 residues in the CDR3. CDR3 DNA: TGTGCCAGCACCGAATCAGGGACAGCTACTTACAATGAGCAGATCTTC. Translated: CASTESGTATYNEQIF. Combining the CDR3 with reference TRBV5-4 and TRBJ2-1 gives the whole variable domain ETGVTQSPTHLIKTRGQQVTLRCSSQSGHNTVSWYQQALGQGPQFIFQYYREEENGRGNFPPRFSGLQFPNYSSELNVNALELDDSALYLCASTESGTATYNEQIFGPGTRLTVL.